Below are 16 T cell receptor beta chains sequenced from a single sample in a study of T-cell reconstitution after alpha-beta-depleted transplantation in children. As it was prepared, the TCRbeta library received unique molecular identifiers. TCRdb processed the PCR reads anew with MiXCR; each CDR3 protein has one entry. The sample has roughly 250,000 distinct CDR3 sequences, approximately 8% seen once. Specimen: PBMCs, mostly from graft donor cells, collected 180 days after TCRalphabeta/CD19-depleted stem cell transplant. These receptors all come from a male patient aged 5 to 17 who had a stem cell transplant for acute lymphoblastic leukemia, so the T cells may come from the graft donor.

This clonotype has at least ten counts. The V and J genes are TRBV9 and TRBJ2-7; TRBD1 aligns across 9 bases. CDR3 length equals 15 residues. Trimming at V came to 3 bases and at J to 5 bases, leaving 9 bases not matched to a gene. Germline CDR1 reads SGDLS; CDR2 reads YYNGEE. CDR3 in amino acids: CASSALGQGVNEQYF. The DNA of the CDR3 is TGTGCCAGCAGCGCCTTGGGACAGGGAGTTAACGAGCAGTACTTC.

This clonotype was found many times. This chain uses TRBV12-3 or TRBV12-4 with TRBJ2-2; maybe TRBD2 (6 bases). V gave up 6 bases and J gave up 6 bases, with 14 bases separating them. The CDR3 is 14 residues long. The CDR3 sequence is CASSLGGPAGELFF. In DNA form, the CDR3 reads TGTGCCAGCAGCCTCGGAGGGCCGGCCGGGGAGCTGTTTTTT.

This clonotype was counted at least ten times. This sequence joins TRBV28 and TRBJ2-3, with TRBD2 matching 13 bases. The germline gives CDR1 MDHEN, CDR2 SYDVKM. This CDR3 spans 19 amino acids. V lost 2 bases and J lost 2; bases outside the gene matches: 10. For the CDR3, the DNA is TGTGCCAGCAGTTTACCAAAACTCGGACTAGCGGGAGACACAGATACGCAGTATTTT. It is translated as CASSLPKLGLAGDTDTQYF.

The rearrangement joins TRBV10-3 to TRBJ2-2; a weak D match, TRBD2 (5 bases). V was cut by 6 bases and J by 2 bases, with 7 bases left in between. The CDR3 is made up of 13 amino acids. Germline CDR1 reads ENHRY; CDR2 reads SYGVKD. The CDR3 is CAIRTGNTGELFF. CDR3 DNA sequence: TGTGCCATCAGGACGGGAAACACCGGGGAGCTGTTTTTT.

In this sample, this clonotype turned up many times. The chain joins TRBV29-1 to TRBJ1-2; D uncertain. Germline V gene lookup returns CDR1 SQVTM and CDR2 ANQGSEA. V lost 6 bases and J 2 bases, leaving 13 bases between the germline ends. This CDR3 comprises 13 residues. The CDR3 reads CSVETRENYGYTF. In nucleotides, the CDR3 is TGCAGCGTGGAAACGAGGGAGAACTATGGCTACACCTTC.

The table lists this clonotype with many counts. J is TRBJ2-1 and V is TRBV20-1, with a tentative D call TRBD2 (6 bases). Per the germline V gene, CDR1 is DFQATT and CDR2 is SNEGSKA (reference sequence). V lost 1 base, J lost 7 bases, and 20 bases lay in between. CDR3 size: 16 residues. CDR3 sequence reads: CSARAALAPTRNEQFF. CDR3 DNA sequence: TGCAGTGCTAGAGCTGCACTAGCCCCCACGAGGAATGAGCAGTTCTTC.

In this sample, this clonotype turned up many times. This chain connects TRBV3-1 to TRBJ2-3, with 15 bases fitting TRBD2. The CDR3 is made up of 19 amino acids. Trimming removed 2 bases from V and 0 bases from J; junction bases left unmatched: 6. From germline, CDR1 is LGHDT and CDR2 YNNKEL (reference sequence). CDR3 nucleotides: TGTGCCAGCAGCCAACCAGGACTAGCGGGGGGGGATAGCACAGATACGCAGTATTTT. Its translation: CASSQPGLAGGDSTDTQYF.

This clonotype came up a few times. The gene calls are TRBV5-1 and TRBJ2-7; 13 bases line up with TRBD2. This CDR3 spans 15 amino acids. V was clipped by 4 bases and J by 7 bases; unmatched bases: 8. Germline CDR1 and CDR2: SGHRS and YFSETQ. The CDR3, as DNA: TGCGCCAGCAGCACGGGACTAGCGGGGCAGGGAGAGCAGTACTTC. This encodes CASSTGLAGQGEQYF.

This clonotype was counted at least ten times. This chain links TRBV18 with TRBJ2-1, with 9 positions matching TRBD2. Losses at the gene ends were 4 bases for V and 0 bases for J; bases not matched to a gene: 13. Germline-derived CDR1 and CDR2 are KGHSH and LQKENI. The CDR3 is made up of 19 amino acids. CDR3 amino acids: CASSLLLAGAPSSYNEQFF. CDR3 nucleotides: TGTGCCAGCTCACTACTTTTAGCGGGAGCCCCGAGCTCCTACAATGAGCAGTTCTTC.

In this sample, this clonotype turned up many times. The chain joins TRBV21-1 to TRBJ2-2; TRBD1, the D gene given by the table, was not confirmed from the DNA. TRBV21-1 is described as a pseudogene. This CDR3 comprises 17 residues. CDR3 DNA sequence: TGTGCCAGCACCGAAGGGGGCAGTGACATGAACACCGGGGAGCTGTTTTTT. Translated: CASTEGGSDMNTGELFF.

This clonotype occurred many times. This chain links TRBV6-5 with TRBJ2-7; D is unresolved. This CDR3 region has 15 residues. Germline CDR1 reads MNHEY; CDR2 reads SVGAGI. Trimming removed 0 bases from V and 3 bases from J, with 12 bases in between. In nucleotides, the CDR3 is TGTGCCAGCAGTTACTCGATCGCCCGGAACTACGAGCAGTACTTC. Amino acid sequence: CASSYSIARNYEQYF.

This clonotype was seen repeatedly, ten times or more. This chain links TRBV6-1 with TRBJ2-1, with TRBD1 identical over 9 bases. The junction had 6 bases not matched to a gene; V was cut back by 5 bases and J by 10 bases. The germline gives CDR1 MNHNS, CDR2 SASEGT. This CDR3 is 13 amino acids long. The DNA of the CDR3 is TGTGCCAGCAGTAGGGACAGGGATGGCGAGCAGTTCTTC. This gives the protein CASSRDRDGEQFF.

At least ten counts were recorded for this clonotype. The chain combines TRBV7-3 with TRBJ1-1; the D is unclear. Germline CDR1 and CDR2: SGHTA and FQGTGA. The CDR3 runs 13 residues. Trimming cost V 5 bases and J 0 bases, with 7 bases left between them. The CDR3 region has the DNA TGTGCCAGCAGCATTTCACTGAACACTGAAGCTTTCTTT. Amino acids: CASSISLNTEAFF.

This clonotype showed up just a few times. The CDR3 spells CASSPGIRQFF. CDR3 in DNA: TGTGCCAGCAGCCCCGGGATTCGACAGTTCTTC. The genes are TRBV7-6 and TRBJ2-1, with a possible D match to TRBD2 (5 bases). Germline V gene lookup returns CDR1 SGHVS and CDR2 FNYEAQ. Trimming shortened V by 5 bases and J by 13 bases, and 12 bases separated the two germline ends. This CDR3 has 11 amino acids.

This clonotype was counted many times. The J gene is TRBJ2-7, the V gene TRBV6-2 or TRBV6-3; D is perhaps TRBD1 or TRBD2 (5 bases each). Germline-derived CDR1 and CDR2 are MNHEY and SVGEGT. This CDR3 comprises 15 residues. Between the trimmed V and J ends, which lost 6 bases and 3 bases, there was a span of 18 bases. In DNA, the CDR3 is TGTGCCAGCAGCAATCTTCCGGGACCGGGCTACGAGCAGTACTTC. Its translation is CASSNLPGPGYEQYF.

V and J are TRBV20-1 and TRBJ1-1, with no clear D. The CDR3 length is 12 residues. Looked up from germline, CDR1 is DFQATT and CDR2 is SNEGSKA (reference sequence). V was trimmed by 4 bases and J by 7 bases, leaving 13 bases between them. The CDR3 coding sequence is TGCAGTGCTATTCGCCAGGAGGTTGAAGCTTTCTTT. Amino acid sequence: CSAIRQEVEAFF.